This T cell receptor (beta chain) is from a study of cytomegalovirus exposure and HLA in healthy donors. This CDR3 has 16 residues. V shed 4 bases, J shed 0 bases, and the junction held 7 bases outside the gene matches. Germline CDR1 reads SGHDT; CDR2 reads YYEEEE. Repertoires were generated with immunoSEQ multiplex PCR, while TCRdb's copy carries only in-frame clones and drops some. The sample lists 150,000 to 200,000 clones, about four fifths occurring once. The chain links TRBV5-6 to TRBJ2-1; TRBD1 matches 7 bases. The sequence was obtained from a man in his thirties or forties in good health and CMV-seropositive. The sample comprised PBMCs. The CDR3 DNA follows: TGTGCCAGCAGCGCAAACACAGGGGTCTCCTACAATGAGCAGTTCTTC. It encodes CASSANTGVSYNEQFF.